This entry describes one T cell receptor (beta chain). The sample comes from a study of blood T cell repertoires in COVID-19. Germline CDR1 and CDR2: MNHEY and SMNVEV (reference sequence). V shed 6 bases and J shed 8 bases, with 16 bases lying between them. CDR3 length: 14 amino acids. Authors' processing steps: Nucleated cell number was recorded as an estimate derived from reference gene primer amplification. The assay was immunoSEQ multiplex PCR, and TCRdb's table has in-frame clones only and misses some. Clone size and V and J calls were adopted from that table, with D and trimming inferred from the DNA. The sample lists roughly 68,000 clones; more than 70% were seen once.

Sequenced sample: peripheral blood. The chain combines TRBV27 with TRBJ1-4; D is possibly TRBD1 (5 bases). The TCR sequence derives from a man in his fifties with active COVID-19. CDR3 sequence: CASRGGLSNEKLFF. Written as DNA, the CDR3 is TGTGCCAGCAGGGGGGGATTGAGTAACGAAAAACTGTTTTTT.